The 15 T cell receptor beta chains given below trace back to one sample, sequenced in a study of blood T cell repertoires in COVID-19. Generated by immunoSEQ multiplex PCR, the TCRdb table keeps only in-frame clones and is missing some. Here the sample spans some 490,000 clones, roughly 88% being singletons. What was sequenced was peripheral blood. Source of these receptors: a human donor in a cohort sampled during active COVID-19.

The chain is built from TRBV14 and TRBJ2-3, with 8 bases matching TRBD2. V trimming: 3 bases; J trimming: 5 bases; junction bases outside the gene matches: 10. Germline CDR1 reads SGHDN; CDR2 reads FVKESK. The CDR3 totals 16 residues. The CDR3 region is CASSHSETGGGDTQYF. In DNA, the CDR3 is TGTGCCAGCAGCCACTCAGAGACGGGAGGGGGAGATACGCAGTATTTT.

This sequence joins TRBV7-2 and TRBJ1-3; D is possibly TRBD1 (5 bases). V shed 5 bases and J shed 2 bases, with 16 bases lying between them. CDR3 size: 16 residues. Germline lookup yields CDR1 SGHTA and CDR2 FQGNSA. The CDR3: CASSPDTGNPGNTIYF. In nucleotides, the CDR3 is TGTGCCAGCAGCCCAGACACAGGAAACCCTGGAAACACCATATATTTT.

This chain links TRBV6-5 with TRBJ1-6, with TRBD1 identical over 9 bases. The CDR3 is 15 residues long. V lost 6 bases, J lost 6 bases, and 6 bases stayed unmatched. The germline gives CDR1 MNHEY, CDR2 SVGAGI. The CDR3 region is CASSPGQGSNSPLHF. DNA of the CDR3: TGTGCCAGCAGCCCCGGACAGGGGAGTAATTCACCCCTCCACTTT.

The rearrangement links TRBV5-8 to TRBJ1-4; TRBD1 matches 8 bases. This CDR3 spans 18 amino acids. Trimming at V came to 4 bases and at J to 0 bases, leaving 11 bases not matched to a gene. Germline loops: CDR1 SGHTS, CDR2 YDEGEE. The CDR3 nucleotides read TGTGCCAGCAGCCCTACCGGGACAGGACGTTCAACTAATGAAAAACTGTTTTTT. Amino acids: CASSPTGTGRSTNEKLFF.

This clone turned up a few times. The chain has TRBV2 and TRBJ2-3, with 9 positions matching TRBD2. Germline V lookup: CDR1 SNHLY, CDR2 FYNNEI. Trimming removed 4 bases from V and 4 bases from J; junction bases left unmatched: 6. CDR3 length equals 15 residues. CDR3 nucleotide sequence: TGTGCCAGCAGTGGGCTAGCGGGAAGCGCAGATACGCAGTATTTT. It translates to CASSGLAGSADTQYF.

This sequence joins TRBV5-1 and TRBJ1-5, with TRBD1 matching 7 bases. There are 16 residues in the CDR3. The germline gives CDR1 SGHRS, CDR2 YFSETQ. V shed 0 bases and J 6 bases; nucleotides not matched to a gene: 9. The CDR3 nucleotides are TGCGCCAGCAGCTTGGGAGGGGGCGGAGAAGGTCAGCCCCAGCATTTT. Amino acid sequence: CASSLGGGGEGQPQHF.

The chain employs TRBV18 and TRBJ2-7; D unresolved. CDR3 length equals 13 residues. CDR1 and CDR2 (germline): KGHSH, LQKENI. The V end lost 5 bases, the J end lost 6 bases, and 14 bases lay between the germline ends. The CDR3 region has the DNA TGTGCCAGCTCAGTAAGTCTTGGGCCCGAGCAGTACTTC. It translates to CASSVSLGPEQYF. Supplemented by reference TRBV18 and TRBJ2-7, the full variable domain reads NAGVMQNPRHLVRRRGQEARLRCSPMKGHSHVYWYRQLPEEGLKFMVYLQKENIIDESGMPKERFSAEFPKEGPSILRIQQVVRGDSAAYFCASSVSLGPEQYFGPGTRLTVT.

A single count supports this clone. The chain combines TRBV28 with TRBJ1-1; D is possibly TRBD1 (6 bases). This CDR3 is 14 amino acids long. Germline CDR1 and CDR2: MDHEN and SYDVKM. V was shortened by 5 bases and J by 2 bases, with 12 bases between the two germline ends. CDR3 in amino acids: CASSIQGFNTEAFF. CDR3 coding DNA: TGTGCCAGCAGTATACAGGGCTTTAACACTGAAGCTTTCTTT. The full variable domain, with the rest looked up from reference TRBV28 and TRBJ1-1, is DVKVTQSSRYLVKRTGEKVFLECVQDMDHENMFWYRQDPGLGLRLIYFSYDVKMKEKGDIPEGYSVSREKKERFSLILESASTNQTSMYLCASSIQGFNTEAFFGQGTRLTVV.

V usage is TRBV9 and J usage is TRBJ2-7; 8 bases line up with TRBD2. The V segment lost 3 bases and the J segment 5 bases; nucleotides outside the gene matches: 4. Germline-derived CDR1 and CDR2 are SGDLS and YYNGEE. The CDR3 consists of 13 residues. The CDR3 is CASSGIAGHEQYF. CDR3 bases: TGTGCCAGCAGCGGAATAGCGGGGCACGAGCAGTACTTC.

CDR3 in DNA: TGTGCCAGCAGCCCTGGGAGGGTTCTTCCCACAGATACGCAGTATTTT. Protein product: CASSPGRVLPTDTQYF. This chain uses TRBV7-3 with TRBJ2-3; TRBD2 aligns across 7 bases. V shed 5 bases, J shed 2 bases, and the junction held 10 bases outside the gene matches. The CDR3 is 16 amino acids. Germline loops: CDR1 SGHTA, CDR2 FQGTGA.

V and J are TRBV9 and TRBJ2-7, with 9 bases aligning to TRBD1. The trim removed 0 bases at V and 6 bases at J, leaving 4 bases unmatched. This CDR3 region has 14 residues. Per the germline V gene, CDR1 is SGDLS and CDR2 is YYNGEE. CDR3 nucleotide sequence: TGTGCCAGCAGCGTAGAGGGACAGGGACCCGAGCAGTACTTC. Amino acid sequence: CASSVEGQGPEQYF.

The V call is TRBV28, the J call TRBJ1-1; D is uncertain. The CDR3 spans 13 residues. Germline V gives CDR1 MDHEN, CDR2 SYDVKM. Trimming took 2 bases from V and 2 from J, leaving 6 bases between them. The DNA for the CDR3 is TGTGCCAGCAGTTTAGCAGTTAACACTGAAGCTTTCTTT. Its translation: CASSLAVNTEAFF.

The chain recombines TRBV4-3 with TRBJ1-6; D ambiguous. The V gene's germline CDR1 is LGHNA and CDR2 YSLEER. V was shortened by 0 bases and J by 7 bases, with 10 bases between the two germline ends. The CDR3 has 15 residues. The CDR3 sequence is CASSQDLAANSPLHF. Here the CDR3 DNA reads TGCGCCAGCAGCCAAGATCTGGCAGCGAATTCACCCCTCCACTTT.

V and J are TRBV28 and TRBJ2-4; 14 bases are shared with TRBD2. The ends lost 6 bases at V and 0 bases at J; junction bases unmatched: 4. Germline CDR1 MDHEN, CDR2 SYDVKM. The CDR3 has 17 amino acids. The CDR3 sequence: CASRGTSGGLAKNIQYF. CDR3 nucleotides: TGTGCCAGCAGGGGGACTAGCGGGGGTCTAGCCAAAAACATTCAGTACTTC.

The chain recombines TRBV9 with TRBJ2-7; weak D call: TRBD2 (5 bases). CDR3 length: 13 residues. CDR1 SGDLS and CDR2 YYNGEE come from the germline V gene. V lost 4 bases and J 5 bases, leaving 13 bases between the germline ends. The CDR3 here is CASSPTSLHEQYF. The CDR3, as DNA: TGTGCCAGCAGCCCTACTAGTCTCCACGAGCAGTACTTC.